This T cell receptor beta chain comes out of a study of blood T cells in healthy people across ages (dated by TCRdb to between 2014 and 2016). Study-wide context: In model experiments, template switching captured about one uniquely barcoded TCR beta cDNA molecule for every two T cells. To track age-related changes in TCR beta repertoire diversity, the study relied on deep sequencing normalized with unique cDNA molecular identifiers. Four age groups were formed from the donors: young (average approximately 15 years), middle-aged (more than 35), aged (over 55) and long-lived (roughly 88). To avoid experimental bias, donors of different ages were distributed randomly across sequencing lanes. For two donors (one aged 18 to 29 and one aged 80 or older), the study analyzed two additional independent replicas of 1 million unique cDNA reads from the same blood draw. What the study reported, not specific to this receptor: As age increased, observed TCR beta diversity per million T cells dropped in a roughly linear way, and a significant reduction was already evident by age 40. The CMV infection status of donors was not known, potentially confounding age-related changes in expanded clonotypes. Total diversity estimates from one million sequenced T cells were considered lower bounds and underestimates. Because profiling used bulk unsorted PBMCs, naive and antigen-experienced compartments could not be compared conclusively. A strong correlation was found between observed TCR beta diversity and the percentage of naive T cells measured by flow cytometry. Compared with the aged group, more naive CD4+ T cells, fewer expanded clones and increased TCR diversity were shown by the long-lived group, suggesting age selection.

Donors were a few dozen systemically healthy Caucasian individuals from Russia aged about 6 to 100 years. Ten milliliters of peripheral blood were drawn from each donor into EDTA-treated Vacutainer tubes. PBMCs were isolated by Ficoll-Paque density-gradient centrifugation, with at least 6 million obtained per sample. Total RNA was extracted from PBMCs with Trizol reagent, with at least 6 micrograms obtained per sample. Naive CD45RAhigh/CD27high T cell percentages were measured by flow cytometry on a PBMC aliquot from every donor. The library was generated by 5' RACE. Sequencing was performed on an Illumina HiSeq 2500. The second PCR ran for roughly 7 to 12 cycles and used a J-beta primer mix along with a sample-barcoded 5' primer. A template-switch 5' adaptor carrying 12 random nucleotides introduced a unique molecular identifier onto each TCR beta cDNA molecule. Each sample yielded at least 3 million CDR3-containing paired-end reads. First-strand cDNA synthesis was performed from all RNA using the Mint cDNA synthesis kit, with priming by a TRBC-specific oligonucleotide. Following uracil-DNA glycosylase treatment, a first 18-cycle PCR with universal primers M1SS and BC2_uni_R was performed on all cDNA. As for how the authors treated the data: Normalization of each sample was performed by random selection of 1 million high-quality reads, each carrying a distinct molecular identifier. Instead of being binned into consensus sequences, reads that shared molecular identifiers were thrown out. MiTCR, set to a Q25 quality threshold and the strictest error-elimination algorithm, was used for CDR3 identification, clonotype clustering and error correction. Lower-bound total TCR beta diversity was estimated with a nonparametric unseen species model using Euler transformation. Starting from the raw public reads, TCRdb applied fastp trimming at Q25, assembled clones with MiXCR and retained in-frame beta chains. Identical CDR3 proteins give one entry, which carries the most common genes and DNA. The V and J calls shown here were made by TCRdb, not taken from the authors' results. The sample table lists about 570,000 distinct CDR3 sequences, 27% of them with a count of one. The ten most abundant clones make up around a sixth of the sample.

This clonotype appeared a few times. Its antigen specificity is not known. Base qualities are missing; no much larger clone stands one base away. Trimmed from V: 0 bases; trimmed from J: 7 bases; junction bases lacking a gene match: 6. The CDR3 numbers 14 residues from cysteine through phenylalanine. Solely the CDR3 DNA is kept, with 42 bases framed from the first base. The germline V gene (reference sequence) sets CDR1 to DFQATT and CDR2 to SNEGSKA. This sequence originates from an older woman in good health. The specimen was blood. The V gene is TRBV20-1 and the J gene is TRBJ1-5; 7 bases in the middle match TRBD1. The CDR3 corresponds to CSARDTGEVQPQHF. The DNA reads TGCAGTGCTAGAGATACAGGGGAAGTACAGCCCCAGCATTTT.